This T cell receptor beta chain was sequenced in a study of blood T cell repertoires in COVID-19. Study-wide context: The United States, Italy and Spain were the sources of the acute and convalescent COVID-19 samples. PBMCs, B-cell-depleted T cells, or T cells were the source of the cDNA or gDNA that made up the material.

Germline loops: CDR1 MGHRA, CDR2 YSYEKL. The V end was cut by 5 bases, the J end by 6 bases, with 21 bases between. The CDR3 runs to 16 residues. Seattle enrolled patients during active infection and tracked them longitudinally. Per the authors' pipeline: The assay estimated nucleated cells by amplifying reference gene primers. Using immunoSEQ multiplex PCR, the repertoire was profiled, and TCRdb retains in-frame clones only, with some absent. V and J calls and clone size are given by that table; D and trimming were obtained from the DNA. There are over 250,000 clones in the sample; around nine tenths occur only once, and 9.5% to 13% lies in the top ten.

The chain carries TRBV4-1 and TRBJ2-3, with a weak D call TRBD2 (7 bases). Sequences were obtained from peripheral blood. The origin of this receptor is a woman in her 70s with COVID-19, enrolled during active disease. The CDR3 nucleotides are TGCGCCAGCAGCTGGGGAGGGGGATTAGATCCTGATACGCAGTATTTT. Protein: CASSWGGGLDPDTQYF.